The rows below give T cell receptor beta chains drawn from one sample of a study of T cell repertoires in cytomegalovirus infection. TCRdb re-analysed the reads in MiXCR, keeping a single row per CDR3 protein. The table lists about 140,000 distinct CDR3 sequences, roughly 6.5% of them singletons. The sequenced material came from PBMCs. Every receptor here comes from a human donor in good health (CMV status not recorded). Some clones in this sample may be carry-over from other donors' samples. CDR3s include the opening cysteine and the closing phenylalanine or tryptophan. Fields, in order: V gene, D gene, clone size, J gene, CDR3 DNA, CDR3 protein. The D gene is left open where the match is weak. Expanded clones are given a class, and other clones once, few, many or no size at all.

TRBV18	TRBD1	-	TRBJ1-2	TGTGCCAGCTCACCGGACAGGGCGCATGGCTACACCTTC	CASSPDRAHGYTF
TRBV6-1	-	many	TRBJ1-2	TGTGCCAGCAGTGAATGGGGAGGGAGCTATGGCTACACCTTC	CASSEWGGSYGYTF
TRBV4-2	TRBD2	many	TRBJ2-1	TGTGCCAGCAGGCCCGAAGACGGACTAGCGGGGAACAATGAGCAGTTCTTC	CASRPEDGLAGNNEQFF
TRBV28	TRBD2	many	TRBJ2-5	TGTGCCAGCAGTTTCCGCAGCGGGGGGTCAATGGAGACCCAGTACTTC	CASSFRSGGSMETQYF
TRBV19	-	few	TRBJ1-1	TGTGCCAGTAGGTACGTGGGCGGGAACACTGAAGCTTTCTTT	CASRYVGGNTEAFF
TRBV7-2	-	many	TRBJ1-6	TGTGCCAGCAGCCTGACCGTGGGAAGCTCCTATAATTCACCCCTCCACTTT	CASSLTVGSSYNSPLHF
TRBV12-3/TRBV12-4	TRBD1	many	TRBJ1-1	TGTGCCAGCAGTACTCTCCGGACAGGGGGGACTGAAGCTTTCTTT	CASSTLRTGGTEAFF
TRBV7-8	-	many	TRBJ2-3	TGTGCCAGCAGCTTACTTTGGTCGGGGACCCCAGATACGCAGTATTTT	CASSLLWSGTPDTQYF
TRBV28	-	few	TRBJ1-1	TGTGCCAGCAGTTTATTGGGCAGGACGGACACTGAAGCTTTCTTT	CASSLLGRTDTEAFF
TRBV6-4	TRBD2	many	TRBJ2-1	TGTGCCAGCAGTGAAACTAGCGGGGACTACAATGAGCAGTTCTTC	CASSETSGDYNEQFF
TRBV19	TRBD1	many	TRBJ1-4	TGTGCCAGTGCCCCGACAGGGGGGTGGGATGAAAAACTGTTTTTT	CASAPTGGWDEKLFF
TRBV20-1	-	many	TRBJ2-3	TGCAGTGCTATGGGCAGGGGATCCGATACGCAGTATTTT	CSAMGRGSDTQYF
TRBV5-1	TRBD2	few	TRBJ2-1	TGCGCCAGCAGCGAGGGGACTAGCGGGGGTACTGAGCAGTTCTTC	CASSEGTSGGTEQFF
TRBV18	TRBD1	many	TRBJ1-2	TGTGCCAGCTCCCCGGAGACAGGGCCTTTTGGCTACACCTTC	CASSPETGPFGYTF
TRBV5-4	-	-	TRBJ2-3	TGTGCCAGCAGCTTTGAAGGTTATACAGATACGCAGTATTTT	CASSFEGYTDTQYF
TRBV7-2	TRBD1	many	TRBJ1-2	TGTGCCAGCAGCCTGGGGACAGGCTGGGACTATGGCTACACCTTC	CASSLGTGWDYGYTF